This paragraph reports one T cell receptor beta chain. Germline V CDR1 and CDR2: SGHTA, FQGNSA. Unmatched junction bases numbered 7, after V lost 7 bases and J lost 4 bases. The CDR3 length is 15 residues. In the study's own analysis: It was from reference gene primer amplification that nucleated cell counts were estimated. Measured with immunoSEQ multiplex PCR; TCRdb has only the in-frame clones, and not every one. V, J and clone size are those of that table, while D and trimming were read from the DNA. The sample yields roughly 140,000 clones, less than 85% seen once. The source of the sample is a study of blood T cell repertoires in COVID-19. The overall study: The United States, Italy and Spain supplied acute and convalescent COVID-19 samples.

V usage is TRBV7-2 and J usage is TRBJ2-2; 9 positions match TRBD1. This clonotype was obtained from a human donor in a cohort sampled during active COVID-19. Sequencing was done on a sample of peripheral blood. CDR3 protein: CASTRDREVTGELFF. The CDR3, as DNA: TGTGCCAGCACCAGGGACAGGGAAGTCACCGGGGAGCTGTTTTTT.